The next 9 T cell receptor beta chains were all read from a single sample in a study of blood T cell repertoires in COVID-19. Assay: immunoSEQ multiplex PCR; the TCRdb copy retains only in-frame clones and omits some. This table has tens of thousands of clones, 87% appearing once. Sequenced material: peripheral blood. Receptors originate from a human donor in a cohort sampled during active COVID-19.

The CDR3 DNA is TGTGCCAGCAGTTTAAGGGGGCTAGCGCTCAGCACAGATACGCAGTATTTT. Translation gives CASSLRGLALSTDTQYF. V usage is TRBV28 and J usage is TRBJ2-3, with D possibly being TRBD1 (7 bases). Germline-derived CDR1 and CDR2 are MDHEN and SYDVKM. This CDR3 region has 17 residues. The germline V and J ends were trimmed by 2 bases and 0 bases, with 15 bases remaining between them.

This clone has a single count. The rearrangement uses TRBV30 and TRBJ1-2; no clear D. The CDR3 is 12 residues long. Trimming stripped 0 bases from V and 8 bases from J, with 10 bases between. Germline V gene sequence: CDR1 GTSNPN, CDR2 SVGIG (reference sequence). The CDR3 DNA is TGTGCCTGGAGTGTACCGGCGGGAGGCTACACCTTC. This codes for CAWSVPAGGYTF.

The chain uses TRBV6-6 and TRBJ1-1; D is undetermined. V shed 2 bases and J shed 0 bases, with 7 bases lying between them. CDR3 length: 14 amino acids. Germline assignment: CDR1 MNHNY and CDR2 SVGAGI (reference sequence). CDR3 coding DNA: TGTGCCAGCAGTTACCAAGAGCTGAACACTGAAGCTTTCTTT. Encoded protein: CASSYQELNTEAFF.

CDR3 sequence (DNA): TGCGCCAGCAGCCACACAGGGGAGAGTGAGCAGTTCTTC. It is translated as CASSHTGESEQFF. The chain links TRBV5-1 to TRBJ2-1, with 7 nucleotides matching TRBD1. The germline V gene encodes CDR1 SGHRS and CDR2 YFSETQ. There are 13 residues in the CDR3. The trim removed 4 bases at V and 9 bases at J, leaving 7 bases unmatched.

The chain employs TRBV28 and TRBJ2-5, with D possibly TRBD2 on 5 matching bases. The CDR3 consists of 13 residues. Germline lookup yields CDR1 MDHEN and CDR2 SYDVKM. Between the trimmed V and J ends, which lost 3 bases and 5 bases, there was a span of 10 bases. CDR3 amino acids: CASSFWRPETQYF. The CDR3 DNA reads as TGTGCCAGCAGTTTTTGGAGGCCGGAGACCCAGTACTTC.

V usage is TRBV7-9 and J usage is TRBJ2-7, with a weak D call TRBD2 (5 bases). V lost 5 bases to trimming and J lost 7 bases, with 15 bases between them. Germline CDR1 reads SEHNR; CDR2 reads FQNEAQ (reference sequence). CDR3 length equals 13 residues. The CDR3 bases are TGTGCCAGCAGCCCGACTGGGAGTGGGGAGCAGTACTTC. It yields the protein CASSPTGSGEQYF.

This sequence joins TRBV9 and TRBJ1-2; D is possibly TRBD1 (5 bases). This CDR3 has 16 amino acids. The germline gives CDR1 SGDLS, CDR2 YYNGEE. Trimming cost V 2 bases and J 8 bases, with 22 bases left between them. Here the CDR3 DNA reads TGTGCCAGCAGCGTCTCTTTGGGCGTGGGGGGAGAGGGCTACACCTTC. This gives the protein CASSVSLGVGGEGYTF.

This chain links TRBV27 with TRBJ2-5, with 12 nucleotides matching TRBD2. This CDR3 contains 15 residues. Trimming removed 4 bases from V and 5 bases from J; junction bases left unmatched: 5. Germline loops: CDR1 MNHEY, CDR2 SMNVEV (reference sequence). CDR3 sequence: CASSSGTSGLETQYF. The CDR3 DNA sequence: TGTGCCAGCAGTTCCGGGACTAGCGGGCTTGAGACCCAGTACTTC.

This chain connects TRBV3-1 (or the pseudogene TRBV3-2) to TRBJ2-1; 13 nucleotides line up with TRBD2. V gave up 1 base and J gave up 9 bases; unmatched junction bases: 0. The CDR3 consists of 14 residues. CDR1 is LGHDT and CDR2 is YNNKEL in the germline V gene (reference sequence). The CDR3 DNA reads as TGTGCCAGCAGCCAAGGACTAGCGGGAGGTGAGCAGTTCTTC. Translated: CASSQGLAGGEQFF.